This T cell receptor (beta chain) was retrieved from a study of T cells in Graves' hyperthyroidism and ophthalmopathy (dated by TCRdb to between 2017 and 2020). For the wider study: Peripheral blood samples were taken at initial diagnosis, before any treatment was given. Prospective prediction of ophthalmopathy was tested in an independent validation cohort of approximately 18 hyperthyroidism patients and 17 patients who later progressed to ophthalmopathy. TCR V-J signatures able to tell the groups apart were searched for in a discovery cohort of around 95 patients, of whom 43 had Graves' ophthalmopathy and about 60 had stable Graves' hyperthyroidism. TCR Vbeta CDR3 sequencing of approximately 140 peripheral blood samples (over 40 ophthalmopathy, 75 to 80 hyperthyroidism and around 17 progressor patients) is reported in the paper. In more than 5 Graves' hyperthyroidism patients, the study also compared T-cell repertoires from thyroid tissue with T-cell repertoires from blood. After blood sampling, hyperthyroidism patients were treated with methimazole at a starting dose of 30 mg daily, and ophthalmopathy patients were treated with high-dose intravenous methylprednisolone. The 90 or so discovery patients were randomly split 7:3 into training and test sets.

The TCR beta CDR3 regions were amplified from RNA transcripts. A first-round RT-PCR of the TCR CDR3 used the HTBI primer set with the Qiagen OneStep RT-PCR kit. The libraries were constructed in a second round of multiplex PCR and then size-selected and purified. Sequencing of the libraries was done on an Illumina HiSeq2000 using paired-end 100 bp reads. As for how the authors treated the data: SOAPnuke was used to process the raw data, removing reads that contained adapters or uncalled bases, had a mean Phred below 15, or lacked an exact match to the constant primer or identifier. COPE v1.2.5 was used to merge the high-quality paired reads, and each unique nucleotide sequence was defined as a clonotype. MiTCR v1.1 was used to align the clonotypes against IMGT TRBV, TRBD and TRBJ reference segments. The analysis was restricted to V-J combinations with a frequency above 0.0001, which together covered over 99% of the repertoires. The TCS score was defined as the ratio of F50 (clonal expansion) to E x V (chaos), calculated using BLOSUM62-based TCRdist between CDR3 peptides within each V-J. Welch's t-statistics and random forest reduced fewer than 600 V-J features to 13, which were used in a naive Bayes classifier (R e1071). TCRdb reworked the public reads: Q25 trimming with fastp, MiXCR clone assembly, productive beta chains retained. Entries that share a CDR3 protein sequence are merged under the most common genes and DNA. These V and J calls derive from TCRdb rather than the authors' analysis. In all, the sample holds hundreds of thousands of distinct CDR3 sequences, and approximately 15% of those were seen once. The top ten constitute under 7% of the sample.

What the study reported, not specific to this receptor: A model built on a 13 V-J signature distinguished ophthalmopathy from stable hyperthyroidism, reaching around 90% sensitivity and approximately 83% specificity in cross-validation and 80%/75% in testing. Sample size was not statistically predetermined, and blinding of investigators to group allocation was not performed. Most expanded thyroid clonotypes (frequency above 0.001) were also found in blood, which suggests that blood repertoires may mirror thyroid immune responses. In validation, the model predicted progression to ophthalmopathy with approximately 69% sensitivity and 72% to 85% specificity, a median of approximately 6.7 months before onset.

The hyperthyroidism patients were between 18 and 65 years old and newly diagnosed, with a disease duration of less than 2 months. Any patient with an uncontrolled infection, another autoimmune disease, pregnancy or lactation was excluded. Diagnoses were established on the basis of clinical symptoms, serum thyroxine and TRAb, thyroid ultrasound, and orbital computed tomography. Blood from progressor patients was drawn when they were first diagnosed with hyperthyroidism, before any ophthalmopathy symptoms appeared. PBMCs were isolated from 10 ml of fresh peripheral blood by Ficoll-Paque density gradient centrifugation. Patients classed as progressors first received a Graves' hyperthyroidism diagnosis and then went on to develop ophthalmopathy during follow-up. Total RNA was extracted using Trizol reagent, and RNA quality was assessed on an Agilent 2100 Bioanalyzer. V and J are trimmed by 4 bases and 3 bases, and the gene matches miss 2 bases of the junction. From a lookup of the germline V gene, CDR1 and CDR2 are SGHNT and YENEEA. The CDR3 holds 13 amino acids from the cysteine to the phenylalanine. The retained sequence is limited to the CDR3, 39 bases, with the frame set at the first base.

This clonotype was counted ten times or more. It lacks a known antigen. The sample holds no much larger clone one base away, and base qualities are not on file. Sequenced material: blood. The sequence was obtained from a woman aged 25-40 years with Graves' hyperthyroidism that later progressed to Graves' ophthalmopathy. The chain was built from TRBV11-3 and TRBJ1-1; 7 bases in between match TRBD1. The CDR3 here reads CASSSTGHTEAFF. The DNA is TGTGCCAGCAGCTCGACAGGGCACACTGAAGCTTTCTTT.